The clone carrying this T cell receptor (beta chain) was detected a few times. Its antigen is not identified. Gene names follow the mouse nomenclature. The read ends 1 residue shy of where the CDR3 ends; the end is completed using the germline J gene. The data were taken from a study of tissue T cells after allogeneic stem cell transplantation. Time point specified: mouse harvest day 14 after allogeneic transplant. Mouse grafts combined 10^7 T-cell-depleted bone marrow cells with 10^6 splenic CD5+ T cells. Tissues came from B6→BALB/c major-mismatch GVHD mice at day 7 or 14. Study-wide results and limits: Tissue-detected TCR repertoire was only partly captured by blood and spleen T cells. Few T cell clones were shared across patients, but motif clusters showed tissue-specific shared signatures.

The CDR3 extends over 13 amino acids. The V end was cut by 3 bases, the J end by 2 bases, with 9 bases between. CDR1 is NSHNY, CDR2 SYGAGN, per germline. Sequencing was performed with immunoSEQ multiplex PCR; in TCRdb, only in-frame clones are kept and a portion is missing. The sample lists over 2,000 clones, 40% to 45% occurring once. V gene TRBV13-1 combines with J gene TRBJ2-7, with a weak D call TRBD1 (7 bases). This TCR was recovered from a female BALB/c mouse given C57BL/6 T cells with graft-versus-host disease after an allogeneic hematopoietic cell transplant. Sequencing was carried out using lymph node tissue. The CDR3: CASSGRGAYEQYF. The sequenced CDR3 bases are TGTGCCAGCAGTGGCAGGGGGGCCTATGAACAGTAC.